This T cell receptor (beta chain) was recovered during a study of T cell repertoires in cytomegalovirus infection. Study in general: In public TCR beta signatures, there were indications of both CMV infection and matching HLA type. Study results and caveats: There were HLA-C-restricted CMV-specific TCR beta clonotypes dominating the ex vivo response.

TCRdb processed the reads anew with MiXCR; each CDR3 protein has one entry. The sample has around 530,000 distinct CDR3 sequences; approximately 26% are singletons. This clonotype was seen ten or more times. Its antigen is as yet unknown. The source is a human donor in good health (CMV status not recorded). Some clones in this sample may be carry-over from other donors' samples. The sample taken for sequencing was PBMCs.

The CDR3, as DNA: TGTGCCAGCAGGGAAACTGGAAACACCATATATTTT. Translation gives CASRETGNTIYF. The chain uses TRBV7-9 and TRBJ1-3; no reliable D call. CDR3 length equals 12 residues. Germline CDR1 SEHNR, CDR2 FQNEAQ (reference sequence). V lost 6 bases to trimming and J lost 2 bases, with 5 bases between them.